The clone carrying this T cell receptor (beta chain) was detected a few times. Its antigen is as yet unknown. The data are from a study of T cells in localized non-small cell lung cancer. Study observations and caveats: Paired adjacent lung recovered a median around 60 of the top 100 tumor clones. Since sequencing was restricted to only one region of the tumor, intratumor heterogeneity remains a possibility. Peak T cell clonality was found in uninvolved adjacent lung, exceeding tumor.

Data came from immunoSEQ multiplex PCR; TCRdb stores just in-frame clones and leaves some out. The sample yields 45,000 to 60,000 clones, around 81% seen once. Germline CDR1 LGHNT, CDR2 FRNRAP. Trimming cost V 1 base and J 1 base, with 2 bases left between them. This CDR3 region has 13 residues. The clonotype originates from a female donor over 55 with stage II squamous cell lung carcinoma. The material sequenced was peripheral blood, taken before any cancer treatment. The V call is TRBV12-5, the J call TRBJ1-5; D is undetermined. The CDR3 reads CASGLGSNQPQHF. For the CDR3, the DNA is TGTGCTAGTGGTTTGGGGAGCAATCAGCCCCAGCATTTT.